The source of this T cell receptor (beta chain) is a study of blood T cells in healthy people across ages (dated by TCRdb to the mid-2010s). General notes on the study: Template switching captured roughly one uniquely barcoded TCR beta cDNA molecule per two T cells in model experiments. Using deep sequencing normalized with unique cDNA molecular identifiers, the study measured how TCR beta repertoire diversity changes with age. Four age groups were formed from the donors: young (average approximately 15 years), middle-aged (more than 35), aged (about 68) and long-lived (more than 75). To avoid experimental bias, donors of different ages were distributed randomly across sequencing lanes. Using the same blood draw, the study looked at two additional independent replicas of 1 million unique cDNA reads for two donors, one aged 18 to 29 and the other aged 80 or older.

The sample holds a few counts of this clonotype. What antigen it recognizes has not been identified. Within one base of it there is no much larger clone, and no base qualities were kept. The paper as a whole reports these results and caveats: Since profiling was done on bulk unsorted PBMCs, naive and antigen-experienced compartments could not be conclusively compared. The long-lived group showed more naive CD4+ T cells, fewer expanded clones and increased TCR diversity than the aged group, suggesting age selection. Estimates of total diversity from one million sequenced T cells were regarded as lower bounds and underestimates. Observed TCR beta diversity per million T cells fell roughly linearly with age, and a significant reduction was already apparent by age about 36. The CMV infection status of donors was not known, potentially confounding age-related changes in expanded clonotypes. Observed TCR beta diversity correlated strongly with the percentage of naive T cells measured by flow cytometry.

Library creation used 5' RACE. The sequencer was an Illumina HiSeq 2500. A second PCR of roughly 7 to 11 cycles was performed with a sample-barcoded 5' primer and a J-beta primer mix. A unique molecular identifier was introduced onto each TCR beta cDNA molecule by a template-switch 5' adaptor carrying 12 random nucleotides. At least 2.5 million CDR3-containing paired-end reads were obtained from each sample. First-strand cDNA synthesis was performed from all RNA using the Mint cDNA synthesis kit, with priming by a TRBC-specific oligonucleotide. Following uracil-DNA glycosylase treatment, all cDNA underwent a first 18-cycle PCR with the universal primers M1SS and BC2_uni_R. The paper's data handling went like this. For normalization, 1 million high-quality reads were randomly selected from each sample, with every read carrying a distinct molecular identifier. Reads with shared molecular identifiers were discarded instead of being binned into consensus sequences. MiTCR, set to a Q25 quality threshold and the strictest error-elimination algorithm, was used for CDR3 identification, clonotype clustering and error correction. A nonparametric unseen species model with Euler transformation was used to estimate lower-bound total TCR beta diversity. The public reads were reprocessed in TCRdb via fastp at Q25 and MiXCR, keeping in-frame beta chains. Each entry merges the rows of one CDR3 protein and shows their most common DNA and genes. Clone size and V and J calls follow TCRdb, not the original study. A total of 600,000 or so distinct CDR3 sequences appear in this sample, around 48% of them only once. Clones ranked in the top ten supply 20% to 25% of the sample.

Donors were 40 or so systemically healthy Caucasian individuals from Russia aged about 6 to 100 years. Ten milliliters of peripheral blood were drawn from each donor into EDTA-treated Vacutainer tubes. Ficoll-Paque density-gradient centrifugation was used to isolate PBMCs, with at least 7 million per sample. Total RNA, at least 5.5 micrograms per sample, was extracted from PBMCs with Trizol reagent. For every donor, flow cytometry on a PBMC aliquot measured the percentage of naive CD45RAhigh/CD27high T cells. Measured from the cysteine to the phenylalanine, the CDR3 is 14 residues long. Here the CDR3 DNA is all that survives: 42 bases in frame from base 1. CDR1 and CDR2, per the germline V gene (reference sequence), are DFQATT and SNEGSKA. V and J lose 0 bases and 0 bases, and a span of 9 bases separates them.

The material sequenced was blood. The receptor's source is a man of 80 years or more in good health. The chain uses TRBV20-1 and TRBJ2-7; matching of 6 bases hints at TRBD2 as the D gene. The CDR3 protein is CSAREGGSSYEQYF. At the DNA level, the sequence is TGCAGTGCTAGAGAAGGAGGGAGCTCCTACGAGCAGTACTTC.